The 17 T cell receptor beta chains below come from one sample, sequenced in a study of blood T cells in healthy people across ages. Together with a sample-barcoded 5' primer, a J-beta primer mix was included in a second PCR lasting roughly 6 to 12 cycles. TCRdb re-called the 5' RACE reads with MiXCR, one entry per CDR3 protein. The top ten hold around 25% of the sample, which has some 860,000 distinct CDR3 sequences, approximately 53% seen once. Sequencing input: blood. All receptors derive from a man in his forties in good health.

V usage is TRBV7-2 and J usage is TRBJ2-7; 14 bases line up with TRBD2. The CDR3 extends over 18 amino acids. CDR1 is SGHTA and CDR2 is FQGNSA in the germline V gene. The junction had 11 bases not matched to a gene; V was cut back by 0 bases and J by 7 bases. Here the CDR3 reads CASSLAPRLAGGSNEQYF. CDR3 DNA: TGTGCCAGCAGCTTAGCACCCCGACTAGCGGGAGGGTCCAATGAGCAGTACTTC. Combining the CDR3 with reference TRBV7-2 and TRBJ2-7 gives the whole variable domain GAGVSQSPSNKVTEKGKDVELRCDPISGHTALYWYRQSLGQGLEFLIYFQGNSAPDKSGLPSDRFSAERTGGSVSTLTIQRTQQEDSAVYLCASSLAPRLAGGSNEQYFGPGTRLTVT.

The table lists this clonotype with a few counts. The J gene is TRBJ2-2, the V gene TRBV12-3 or TRBV12-4, with D tentatively TRBD2 (6 bases). The ends were cut back, 2 bases at V and 4 bases at J, with 11 bases in the middle. The CDR3 consists of 15 residues. The CDR3 DNA reads TGTGCCAGCAGTTTAAGGCAGGGAGGCACCGGGGAGCTGTTTTTT. It encodes CASSLRQGGTGELFF.

The rearrangement uses TRBV5-1 and TRBJ2-5, with 9 bases that match TRBD2. CDR1 and CDR2 (germline): SGHRS, YFSETQ. V gave up 2 bases and J gave up 1 base; unmatched junction bases: 6. The CDR3 has 16 residues. CDR3 DNA sequence: TGCGCCAGCAGCTTCGGGCGGGAGGGCTTCCAAGAGACCCAGTACTTC. Amino acids: CASSFGREGFQETQYF.

The rearrangement links TRBV7-8 to TRBJ2-2, with D uncertain. Trimming shortened V by 1 base and J by 0 bases, and 6 bases separated the two germline ends. CDR1 and CDR2 (germline): SGHVS, FQNEAQ. The CDR3 loop spans 15 amino acids. CDR3 region: CASSLVTANTGELFF. CDR3 coding DNA: TGTGCCAGCAGCTTAGTAACAGCGAACACCGGGGAGCTGTTTTTT.

There are a few counts of this clonotype. The chain employs TRBV7-3 and TRBJ2-5; 9 nucleotides agree with TRBD1. The CDR3 runs to 15 residues. V was clipped by 6 bases and J by 4 bases; unmatched bases: 9. The germline gives CDR1 SGHTA, CDR2 FQGTGA. CDR3 nucleotides: TGTGCCAGCAGGCGGACAGGGGAGTCGGGAGAGACCCAGTACTTC. It codes for CASRRTGESGETQYF.

This clonotype has only a few counts. This chain uses TRBV7-2 with TRBJ2-1, with 8 bases lining up with TRBD1. The CDR3 has 14 amino acids. Losses at the gene ends were 6 bases for V and 6 bases for J; bases not matched to a gene: 7. From germline, CDR1 is SGHTA and CDR2 FQGNSA. The CDR3 DNA reads TGTGCCAGCAGTTTCGGACAGGGTTCCAATGAGCAGTTCTTC. Its protein product is CASSFGQGSNEQFF.

This clonotype was picked up a small number of times. This chain links TRBV20-1 with TRBJ1-2; 8 bases agree with TRBD1. Germline CDR1 and CDR2: DFQATT and SNEGSKA (reference sequence). This CDR3 contains 15 residues. Losses at the gene ends were 1 base for V and 4 bases for J; bases not matched to a gene: 8. CDR3 sequence: CSARGPGQGGYGYTF. Here the CDR3 DNA reads TGCAGTGCTAGAGGTCCTGGACAGGGAGGCTATGGCTACACCTTC.

The chain has TRBV24-1 and TRBJ1-2, with D unclear. V was shortened by 3 bases and J by 5 bases, with 12 bases between the two germline ends. There are 14 residues in the CDR3. Per the germline V gene, CDR1 is KGHDR and CDR2 is SFDVKD. The CDR3 DNA sequence: TGTGCCACCAGTGATACGGACCGACGGTATGGCTACACCTTC. It yields the protein CATSDTDRRYGYTF.

This clonotype was recorded a few times. The chain couples TRBV20-1 to TRBJ2-4; D gene ambiguous. Germline loops: CDR1 DFQATT, CDR2 SNEGSKA (reference sequence). The CDR3 extends over 13 amino acids. Trimming took off 3 bases at V and 2 bases at J, with 8 bases between the two ends. The CDR3 protein is CSASSSTKNIQYF. As DNA, the CDR3 is TGCAGTGCTAGTAGCAGTACCAAAAACATTCAGTACTTC.

This clonotype is medium-sized in the sample. J is TRBJ2-5 and V is TRBV4-3, with D possibly being TRBD2 (5 bases). Germline V CDR1 and CDR2: LGHNA, YSLEER. The ends were cut back, 0 bases at V and 7 bases at J, with 15 bases in the middle. The CDR3 length is 15 residues. CDR3 nucleotides: TGCGCCAGCAGCCAAGATCTTAGCAGCGCGGGGACCCAGTACTTC. As protein: CASSQDLSSAGTQYF.

J is TRBJ2-7 and V is TRBV15, with 9 bases fitting TRBD2. V dropped 0 bases and J dropped 5; count of bases not matched to a gene: 5. In germline, CDR1 is LNHNV, CDR2 YYDKDF (reference sequence). There are 15 residues in the CDR3. DNA of the CDR3: TGTGCCACCAGCAGAGATGCGGGAGGGATCCACGAGCAGTACTTC. Protein: CATSRDAGGIHEQYF.

The chain carries TRBV6-5 and TRBJ2-3; the match to TRBD1 covers 9 bases. CDR1 MNHEY and CDR2 SVGAGI come from the germline V gene. With 5 bases clipped from V and 3 bases from J, the junction kept 6 bases outside the gene matches. The CDR3 length is 15 residues. The CDR3 nucleotides read TGTGCCAGCAGTAAACAGGGGGCGCTTACAGATACGCAGTATTTT. It translates to CASSKQGALTDTQYF.

This sequence joins TRBV7-3 and TRBJ2-1, with D possibly matching TRBD1 (6 bases). The germline V gene has CDR1 SGHTA and CDR2 FQGTGA. Trimming removed 5 bases at V and 5 bases at J, with 16 bases between. The length of the CDR3 is 15 residues. This chain's CDR3 is CASSPRPGQNNEQFF. The CDR3 coding sequence is TGTGCCAGCAGCCCCCGCCCGGGACAAAACAATGAGCAGTTCTTC.

V is TRBV12-3 or TRBV12-4 and J is TRBJ2-5, with 7 bases matching TRBD1. This CDR3 has 12 residues. V lost 4 bases and J lost 9; bases outside the gene matches: 5. For the CDR3, the DNA is TGTGCCAGCAGTTCGGACAGGTGGTCCCAGTACTTC. Translated: CASSSDRWSQYF.

This clonotype was counted only a few times. The J gene is TRBJ2-7, the V gene TRBV20-1; TRBD2 matches at 10 bases. Germline loops: CDR1 DFQATT, CDR2 SNEGSKA (reference sequence). This CDR3 region has 14 residues. The CDR3 bases are TGCAGCGGCATAGCGAGTAGCGGGAGGTACGAGCAGTACTTC. Translated, it gives CSGIASSGRYEQYF.

This chain links TRBV4-3 with TRBJ2-1; TRBD2 agrees at 7 bases. V was pared by 3 bases and J by 9 bases, with 11 bases of the junction left unmatched. Germline CDR1 is LGHNA and CDR2 is YSLEER. The CDR3 contains 15 residues. The CDR3 DNA sequence: TGCGCCAGCAGCCAGGAGGGTCGCGGGAGTGCTGAGCAGTTCTTC. Protein: CASSQEGRGSAEQFF.

Remarks on this clonotype: Germline is not matched at one junction end, which may reflect a read error. The chain has TRBV10-3 and TRBJ1-1, with unresolved D. Germline V lookup: CDR1 ENHRY, CDR2 SYGVKD. The CDR3 spans 15 residues. The CDR3 reads CATSADNRPSTEAFF. DNA of the CDR3: TGTGCCACCAGTGCAGACAATCGGCCAAGTACTGAAGCTTTCTTT.